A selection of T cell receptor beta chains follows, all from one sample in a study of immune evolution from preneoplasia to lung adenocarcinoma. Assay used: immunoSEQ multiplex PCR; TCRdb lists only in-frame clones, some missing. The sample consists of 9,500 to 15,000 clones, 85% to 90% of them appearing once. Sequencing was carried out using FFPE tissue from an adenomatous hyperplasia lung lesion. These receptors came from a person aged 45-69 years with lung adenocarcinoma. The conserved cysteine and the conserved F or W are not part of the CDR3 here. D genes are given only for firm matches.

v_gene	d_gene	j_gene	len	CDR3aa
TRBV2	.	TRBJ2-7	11	ASETRNSYEQY
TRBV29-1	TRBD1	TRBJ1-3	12	SVHKTGTGNTIY
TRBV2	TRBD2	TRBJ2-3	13	ASGGTSGITDTQY
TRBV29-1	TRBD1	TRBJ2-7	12	SVRPGQGAYEQY
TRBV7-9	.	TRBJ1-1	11	ASSLDTNTEAF
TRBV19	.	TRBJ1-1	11	ASRDDRQGSAF
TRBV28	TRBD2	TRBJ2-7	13	ASSTGLAGGLEQY
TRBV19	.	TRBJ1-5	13	ASSPPGRGNQPQH
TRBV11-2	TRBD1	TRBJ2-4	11	ASSLNRGLIQY
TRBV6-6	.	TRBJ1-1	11	ASRSDGNTEAF
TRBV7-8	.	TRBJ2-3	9	ASGEQDTQY
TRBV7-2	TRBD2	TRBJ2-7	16	ASSLRGTSGGQKGEQY
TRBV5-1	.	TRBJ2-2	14	ASSQDRTGNTGELF
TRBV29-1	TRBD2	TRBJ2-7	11	SVSGTNFFEQY
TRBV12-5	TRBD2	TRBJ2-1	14	ASGLGSGSGYNEQF
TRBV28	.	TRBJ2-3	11	ASLPATRDTQY
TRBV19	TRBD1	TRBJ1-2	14	ASKEQGVRSNYGYT